This entry is about one TCR beta chain. The data belong to a study of blood T cell repertoires in COVID-19. About the research overall: The cDNA or gDNA used as material had been derived from T cells, B-cell-depleted T cells, or PBMCs.

Grouping used clinical history reported by participants in a survey and questionnaire. Recovered participants had two consecutive negative NP/OP PCR tests, healthcare professional clearance, or symptom resolution. The assay was immunoSEQ multiplex PCR, and TCRdb's table has in-frame clones only and misses some. The table includes more than 250,000 clones, more than 75% detected once. The sample taken for sequencing was PBMCs or T cells enriched from blood (not recorded which). The clonotype comes from a woman aged 25 to 39 who had recovered from COVID-19.

CDR3 in DNA: TGTGCCACCAGCAGTAGGGACACCTCGAACACTGAAGCTTTCTTT. It codes for CATSSRDTSNTEAFF. This chain uses TRBV15 with TRBJ1-1, with D possibly being TRBD1 (6 bases). Germline CDR1 LNHNV, CDR2 YYDKDF (reference sequence). The germline V and J ends were trimmed by 3 bases and 1 base, with 12 bases remaining between them. The CDR3 runs to 15 residues.